Following are 8 T cell receptor beta chains from one sample sequenced in a study of T cells expressing NK-cell markers. TCRdb reprocessed the 5' RACE reads and stores each CDR3 protein as one record, lacking DNA. This sample contains a few hundred thousand distinct CDR3 sequences. The sequencing input was blood T cells: a sorted CD56 or NKG2C T cell subset, CD4+ or CD8+ T cells, or bulk PBMC T cells (not recorded which). All receptors come from a woman in her forties or fifties in good health.

The chain joins TRBV20-1 to TRBJ2-2; the TRBD1 assignment by TCRdb is unverifiable without DNA. CDR1 is DFQATT and CDR2 is SNEGSKA in the germline V gene (reference sequence). The CDR3 totals 16 residues. The CDR3 loop reads CSARDLGQSNTGELFF.

V and J are TRBV9 and TRBJ2-1; as DNA is missing, the TRBD2 call by TCRdb cannot be tested. The germline V gene encodes CDR1 SGDLS and CDR2 YYNGEE. The CDR3 runs 21 residues. The CDR3 protein is CASSFSEIEILAGGIGNEQFF.

This CDR3 reads CASSSPPGQGSAFF. The gene calls are TRBV7-9 and TRBJ1-1; TCRdb proposes TRBD1, but this gene call is untestable without DNA. CDR1 SEHNR and CDR2 FQNEAQ come from the germline V gene (reference sequence). The CDR3 contains 14 residues.

The chain carries TRBV24-1 and TRBJ2-1; TCRdb picks TRBD2, but there is no DNA to check that call. This CDR3 is 15 amino acids long. Germline CDR1 and CDR2: KGHDR and SFDVKD. CDR3 residues: CATSDLWTNYNEQFF.

V is TRBV29-1 and J is TRBJ2-7; TCRdb's D gene call, TRBD2, goes unchecked for lack of DNA. Germline CDR1 SQVTM, CDR2 ANQGSEA. The CDR3 is made up of 13 amino acids. CDR3 sequence reads: CSVRDGLFYEQYF.

The V call is TRBV10-2, the J call TRBJ1-2; TCRdb reports TRBD1, a call that lacks DNA to check it against. This CDR3 spans 16 amino acids. Germline V gene sequence: CDR1 WSHSY, CDR2 SAAADI. CDR3 protein: CASSGRGIGRGYGYTF.

CDR3 amino acids: CASSLPGFYGYTF. The chain combines TRBV12-3 or TRBV12-4 with TRBJ1-2; TCRdb selects TRBD1, and the lack of DNA leaves this call unchecked. The CDR3 contains 13 residues.

The chain's CDR3 is CAWGSPYEQYF. The rearrangement links TRBV30 to TRBJ2-7. Per germline, CDR1 GTSNPN and CDR2 SVGIG (reference sequence). The CDR3 has 11 amino acids.